Below, 20 T cell receptor beta chains from the same sample are listed, as sequenced in a study of T-cell memory formation after mild COVID-19. TCRdb reanalysed the 5' RACE reads using MiXCR and keeps one entry per CDR3 protein. The sample shows roughly 340,000 distinct CDR3 sequences, 20% to 25% of them seen only once. Sequenced input: PBMCs or a T cell subset sorted from them (not recorded which). The receptors were gathered from a man aged 18-30 years who had mild COVID-19 (a few samples of this study predate the infection). Cell type and time point are not known.

This clonotype turned up a few times. The gene calls are TRBV4-1 and TRBJ2-7; D is uncertain. Germline-derived CDR1 and CDR2 are MGHRA and YSYEKL. This CDR3 is 13 amino acids long. With 3 bases removed from V and 2 bases from J, the gap between germline ends came to 8 bases. This CDR3 is CASSQEQPYEQYF. The DNA for the CDR3 is TGCGCCAGCAGCCAGGAACAGCCCTACGAGCAGTACTTC.

V gene TRBV7-8 combines with J gene TRBJ1-1; unclear D gene. The germline gives CDR1 SGHVS, CDR2 FQNEAQ. This CDR3 has 15 amino acids. Trimming stripped 4 bases from V and 4 bases from J, with 16 bases between. For the CDR3, the DNA is TGTGCCAGCAGCTCACTCGGTTCCCCGGCCACTGAAGCTTTCTTT. Translated: CASSSLGSPATEAFF.

This rearrangement joins TRBV7-2 to TRBJ2-2, with D uncertain. With 5 bases removed from V and 0 bases from J, the gap between germline ends came to 13 bases. CDR1 is SGHTA, CDR2 FQGNSA, per germline. The CDR3 runs 16 residues. CDR3 nucleotide sequence: TGTGCCAGCAGCCCCCAGGTCGGGTCGAACACCGGGGAGCTGTTTTTT. Translated, it gives CASSPQVGSNTGELFF.

This clonotype was seen a handful of times. The rearrangement joins TRBV24-1 to TRBJ1-2; D gene unclear. Trimming removed 4 bases at V and 6 bases at J, with 8 bases between. In germline, CDR1 is KGHDR, CDR2 SFDVKD. The CDR3 extends over 12 amino acids. CDR3 bases: TGTGCCACCAGTGAGTCTCGACATGGCTACACCTTC. It codes for CATSESRHGYTF.

J is TRBJ2-2 and V is TRBV28; TRBD1 agrees at 9 bases. The CDR3 covers 13 residues. With V trimmed by 10 bases and J by 12 bases, 12 bases remained unmatched. The germline gives CDR1 MDHEN, CDR2 SYDVKM. The CDR3 sequence is CATSSGQGTKLFF. The CDR3 DNA reads as TGTGCCACCTCTTCCGGACAGGGGACAAAGCTGTTTTTT.

The rearrangement uses TRBV12-3 or TRBV12-4 and TRBJ1-5; tentative D call: TRBD1 (5 bases). V was cut by 6 bases and J by 9 bases, with 15 bases left in between. This CDR3 is built from 13 residues. For the CDR3, the DNA is TGTGCCAGCAGAGACAGAGACCAGTCGCCCCAGCATTTT. It specifies CASRDRDQSPQHF.

This rearrangement joins TRBV12-3 or TRBV12-4 to TRBJ1-1, with D perhaps TRBD1 (5 bases). The CDR3 spans 14 residues. With 3 bases removed from V and 1 base from J, the gap between germline ends came to 9 bases. CDR3 protein: CASSFQGRNTEAFF. CDR3 DNA sequence: TGTGCCAGCAGTTTCCAGGGAAGGAACACTGAAGCTTTCTTT.

This clonotype has a handful of counts. This rearrangement joins TRBV5-1 to TRBJ2-5; 7 positions match TRBD1. The CDR3 length is 15 residues. The junction had 6 bases not matched to a gene; V was cut back by 3 bases and J by 1 base. From germline, CDR1 is SGHRS and CDR2 YFSETQ. The CDR3 spells CASSSLGTAQETQYF. The CDR3 DNA sequence: TGCGCCAGCAGCTCCCTCGGGACAGCCCAAGAGACCCAGTACTTC.

This chain connects TRBV5-1 to TRBJ2-5, with a weak D call TRBD2 (5 bases). Per germline, CDR1 SGHRS and CDR2 YFSETQ. With 4 bases removed from V and 0 bases from J, the gap between germline ends came to 19 bases. The CDR3 loop spans 17 amino acids. The CDR3 loop reads CASSRELGHENQETQYF. The CDR3 DNA sequence: TGCGCCAGCAGCCGGGAACTAGGTCACGAGAACCAAGAGACCCAGTACTTC.

This clonotype was counted at least ten times. The rearrangement joins TRBV5-1 to TRBJ2-2; D gene uncertain. Germline V CDR1 and CDR2: SGHRS, YFSETQ. CDR3 length equals 16 residues. Trimming removed 4 bases from V and 5 bases from J, with 18 bases in between. CDR3 sequence reads: CASSRESTYITGELFF. The DNA for the CDR3 is TGCGCCAGCAGCCGAGAGTCGACTTACATTACCGGGGAGCTGTTTTTT.

This clonotype has only a few counts. The chain combines TRBV20-1 with TRBJ1-1, with D possibly being TRBD1 (5 bases). The CDR3 has 15 amino acids. Trimming cost V 6 bases and J 2 bases, with 19 bases left between them. Germline V CDR1 and CDR2: DFQATT, SNEGSKA (reference sequence). The CDR3 coding sequence is TGCAGTGCAATTAACCCTGGGGGAGCAAACACTGAAGCTTTCTTT. It codes for CSAINPGGANTEAFF.

The chain recombines TRBV20-1 with TRBJ2-7; TRBD1 or TRBD2 may be the D gene (6 bases each). V lost 6 bases and J 2 bases, leaving 11 bases between the germline ends. Germline V gene sequence: CDR1 DFQATT, CDR2 SNEGSKA (reference sequence). The CDR3 loop spans 12 amino acids. This CDR3 is CSAEEGAYEQYF. In DNA, the CDR3 is TGCAGTGCCGAGGAGGGGGCCTACGAGCAGTACTTC.

This clonotype occurred a few times. The chain is built from TRBV11-1 and TRBJ2-1; 11 bases match TRBD2. This CDR3 is 17 amino acids long. Trimming took 4 bases from V and 5 from J; bases not matched to a gene: 10. The germline CDR1 and CDR2 sequences are SGHAT and FQDESV (reference sequence). CDR3 in amino acids: CASSSYVLAGGHNEQFF. The CDR3 DNA is TGTGCCAGCAGCTCATACGTGCTAGCGGGGGGACACAATGAGCAGTTCTTC.

This clonotype was counted between two and nine times. CDR3 residues: CASGEHGATEAFF. Here the CDR3 DNA reads TGTGCCAGCGGCGAACACGGGGCCACTGAAGCTTTCTTT. V is TRBV6-6 and J is TRBJ1-1, with D possibly being TRBD1 (5 bases). CDR3 length equals 13 residues. Germline CDR1 and CDR2: MNHNY and SVGAGI (reference sequence). V was cut by 8 bases and J by 4 bases, with 14 bases left in between.

There are a few counts of this clonotype. J is TRBJ2-5 and V is TRBV7-8, with 11 bases matching TRBD2. The germline V gene has CDR1 SGHVS and CDR2 FQNEAQ. V shed 3 bases, J shed 3 bases, and the junction held 3 bases outside the gene matches. The CDR3 loop spans 15 amino acids. The CDR3 spells CASSFKLAGEETQYF. The CDR3 coding sequence is TGTGCCAGCAGCTTCAAACTAGCGGGGGAAGAGACCCAGTACTTC.

Only a few counts were recorded for this clonotype. The rearrangement links TRBV9 to TRBJ1-5, with D possibly TRBD1 on 6 matching bases. Germline CDR1 and CDR2: SGDLS and YYNGEE. The CDR3 sequence is 15 residues long. The germline V and J ends were trimmed by 0 bases and 7 bases, with 14 bases remaining between them. CDR3 nucleotides: TGTGCCAGCAGCGTAGGGGGGGGCTTAGGGCAGCCCCAGCATTTT. It yields the protein CASSVGGGLGQPQHF. Complete variable domain (other parts from reference TRBV9 and TRBJ1-5): DSGVTQTPKHLITATGQRVTLRCSPRSGDLSVYWYQQSLDQGLQFLIQYYNGEERAKGNILERFSAQQFPDLHSELNLSSLELGDSALYFCASSVGGGLGQPQHFGDGTRLSIL.

This clonotype was detected only a few times. The V and J genes are TRBV5-1 and TRBJ1-2; TRBD1 aligns across 10 bases. CDR3 length equals 15 residues. Per the germline V gene, CDR1 is SGHRS and CDR2 is YFSETQ. With 0 bases clipped from V and 3 bases from J, the junction kept 2 bases outside the gene matches. CDR3 region: CASSLVGQGDYGYTF. CDR3 bases: TGCGCCAGCAGCTTGGTTGGACAGGGGGACTATGGCTACACCTTC.

This clonotype was detected only a few times. The rearrangement links TRBV7-2 to TRBJ1-5; the D gene is possibly TRBD1 (5 bases). V lost 2 bases to trimming and J lost 7 bases, with 24 bases between them. Per the germline V gene, CDR1 is SGHTA and CDR2 is FQGNSA. The CDR3 length is 18 residues. Here the CDR3 reads CASSLRFSGSGSQQPQHF. Written as DNA, the CDR3 is TGTGCCAGCAGCTTAAGGTTCTCGGGCTCAGGGTCGCAGCAGCCCCAGCATTTT.

This rearrangement joins TRBV29-1 to TRBJ2-2; D may correspond to TRBD1 or TRBD2 (6 bases each). This CDR3 comprises 16 residues. The V end was cut by 6 bases, the J end by 0 bases, with 17 bases between. Looked up from germline, CDR1 is SQVTM and CDR2 is ANQGSEA. DNA of the CDR3: TGCAGCGTATACACGTGGGGGGCGACGAACACCGGGGAGCTGTTTTTT. It codes for CSVYTWGATNTGELFF.

This chain links TRBV4-3 with TRBJ2-7, with D perhaps TRBD1 or TRBD2 (5 bases each). V was cut by 4 bases and J by 6 bases, with 16 bases left in between. Germline V CDR1 and CDR2: LGHNA, YSLEER. The CDR3 loop spans 14 amino acids. The CDR3 region is CASSPDVRGPEQYF. The CDR3 DNA reads TGCGCCAGCAGCCCGGATGTCCGGGGACCCGAGCAGTACTTC.